The 20 T cell receptor beta chains in this list originate from one sample, sequenced in a study of long-term antiretroviral therapy in people with HIV. Sequencing used immunoSEQ v3.0 at survey level. Generated by immunoSEQ multiplex PCR, the TCRdb table keeps only in-frame clones and is missing some. The sample comprises some 15,000 clones, around 89% of which are singletons, and 20% to 25% rests with the top ten. The sample was unsorted PBMCs, taken 2.1 years after starting antiretroviral therapy. These TCRs come from a middle-aged woman with HIV.

V and J are TRBV10-3 and TRBJ2-5, with TRBD1 identical over 9 bases. Germline V gene lookup returns CDR1 ENHRY and CDR2 SYGVKD. V gave up 9 bases and J gave up 5 bases; unmatched junction bases: 4. The CDR3 totals 12 residues. The CDR3 protein is CAISDRGETQYF. In nucleotides, the CDR3 is TGTGCCATTTCCGACAGGGGGGAGACCCAGTACTTC.

The rearrangement links TRBV7-2 to TRBJ1-1; 11 bases are a match to TRBD1. Trimming removed 5 bases from V and 5 bases from J; junction bases left unmatched: 7. In germline, CDR1 is SGHTA, CDR2 FQGNSA. This CDR3 is built from 15 residues. The CDR3 nucleotides are TGTGCCAGCAGCGCGGACAGGGGGCTGGAGACTGAAGCTTTCTTT. Its translation: CASSADRGLETEAFF.

The sample holds one count of this clone. The chain has TRBV5-1 and TRBJ2-3; tentative D call: TRBD1 (6 bases). Trimming removed 5 bases from V and 1 base from J, with 11 bases in between. Per germline, CDR1 SGHRS and CDR2 YFSETQ. The CDR3 loop spans 14 amino acids. CDR3 DNA: TGCGCCAGCAGGGAACAGGGTCGCACAGATACGCAGTATTTT. Translated, it gives CASREQGRTDTQYF.

The chain recombines TRBV30 with TRBJ1-2; 9 bases are shared with TRBD1. The CDR3 has 12 amino acids. After removal of 0 bases from V and 12 bases from J, the junction contained 5 bases not matched to a gene. In germline, CDR1 is GTSNPN, CDR2 SVGIG (reference sequence). CDR3: CAWSVKTGGNTF. For the CDR3, the DNA is TGTGCCTGGAGTGTCAAAACAGGGGGCAACACCTTC.

The chain carries TRBV29-1 and TRBJ1-1; D is perhaps TRBD1 (6 bases). V lost 5 bases and J lost 4, with 17 bases in between. The CDR3 loop spans 14 amino acids. Germline V gene lookup returns CDR1 SQVTM and CDR2 ANQGSEA. The CDR3 DNA sequence: TGCAGCGTTCCCGGGACATATGTGGGCACTGAAGCTTTCTTT. Translated: CSVPGTYVGTEAFF.

The chain recombines TRBV6-1 with TRBJ2-5; D is perhaps TRBD1 (5 bases). The CDR3 length is 12 residues. V lost 3 bases and J lost 6, with 8 bases in between. The germline CDR1 and CDR2 sequences are MNHNS and SASEGT. This chain's CDR3 is CASSEQGKTQYF. CDR3 sequence (DNA): TGTGCCAGCAGTGAGCAGGGAAAGACCCAGTACTTC.

This clone has a single count. This rearrangement joins TRBV4-1 to TRBJ1-1, with D hard to call. Germline CDR1 MGHRA, CDR2 YSYEKL. With 0 bases removed from V and 1 base from J, the gap between germline ends came to 6 bases. This CDR3 has 14 amino acids. DNA for the CDR3: TGCGCCAGCAGCCAAGAGTGGAGGAACACTGAAGCTTTCTTT. This gives the protein CASSQEWRNTEAFF.

The gene calls are TRBV19 and TRBJ2-7; tentative D call: TRBD2 (6 bases). CDR3 length: 13 amino acids. Germline V gene lookup returns CDR1 LNHDA and CDR2 SQIVND (reference sequence). V dropped 6 bases and J dropped 7 bases, with 16 bases sitting between them. The CDR3 protein is CASSAGRPSEQYF. CDR3 in DNA: TGTGCCAGTAGCGCGGGACGCCCGTCGGAGCAGTACTTC.

The chain links TRBV19 to TRBJ1-2; 8 nucleotides align to TRBD1. The CDR3 is made up of 15 amino acids. Trimming at V came to 4 bases and at J to 8 bases, leaving 12 bases not matched to a gene. Germline loops: CDR1 LNHDA, CDR2 SQIVND (reference sequence). The CDR3 DNA is TGTGCCAGTAGTAATCGACAGGGGAGGGTTCGGGGCTACACCTTC. It encodes CASSNRQGRVRGYTF.

The chain combines TRBV7-2 with TRBJ1-1, with TRBD1 matching over 9 bases. The CDR3 is made up of 15 amino acids. Losses at the gene ends were 3 bases for V and 4 bases for J; bases not matched to a gene: 6. CDR1 and CDR2 from the germline V gene are SGHTA and FQGNSA. CDR3 sequence (DNA): TGTGCCAGCAGCTTCACAGGGGGCGGAGGCACTGAAGCTTTCTTT. It encodes CASSFTGGGGTEAFF.

J is TRBJ1-2 and V is TRBV7-8, with D possibly TRBD1 on 6 matching bases. Trimming stripped 5 bases from V and 7 bases from J, with 17 bases between. The CDR3 consists of 14 residues. Germline V gene data show CDR1 as SGHVS and CDR2 as FQNEAQ. CDR3 sequence reads: CASSPRTASGGYTF. DNA for the CDR3: TGTGCCAGCAGCCCAAGGACAGCTTCGGGTGGCTACACCTTC.

This clone appeared once. The rearrangement links TRBV29-1 to TRBJ1-2; no firm D call. The CDR3 has 14 amino acids. V was clipped by 4 bases and J by 5 bases, with 17 bases between them. CDR1 is SQVTM, CDR2 ANQGSEA, per germline. CDR3 DNA: TGCAGCGTTGTTGAGCAGCCTGACGGGTATGGCTACACCTTC. This codes for CSVVEQPDGYGYTF.

The rearrangement joins TRBV2 to TRBJ2-5; D gene unclear. Germline V gene data show CDR1 as SNHLY and CDR2 as FYNNEI. CDR3 length: 11 amino acids. Between the trimmed V and J ends, which lost 10 bases and 9 bases, there was a span of 15 bases. The CDR3 nucleotides read TGTGCCACCGAATACTCAGGCCCCCAGTACTTC. Translated: CATEYSGPQYF.

The chain is built from TRBV2 and TRBJ2-5, with a weak D call TRBD2 (5 bases). Germline V gives CDR1 SNHLY, CDR2 FYNNEI. With 0 bases removed from V and 5 bases from J, the gap between germline ends came to 13 bases. The CDR3 is 15 amino acids. The CDR3 DNA sequence: TGTGCCAGCAGTGAAGCGCTTCGGGGTTCGGAGACCCAGTACTTC. Its translation is CASSEALRGSETQYF.

The V and J genes are TRBV15 and TRBJ1-3, with D uncertain. From germline, CDR1 is LNHNV and CDR2 YYDKDF (reference sequence). The CDR3 extends over 16 amino acids. The ends were cut back, 0 bases at V and 1 base at J, with 10 bases in the middle. CDR3 nucleotide sequence: TGTGCCACCAGCAGAGATTTCCCAGGTTCTGGAAACACCATATATTTT. Translated, it gives CATSRDFPGSGNTIYF.

V is TRBV6-1 and J is TRBJ2-3; 9 bases are a match to TRBD2. After removal of 0 bases from V and 6 bases from J, the junction contained 13 bases not matched to a gene. The V gene's germline CDR1 is MNHNS and CDR2 SASEGT. The CDR3 is 18 residues long. The DNA for the CDR3 is TGTGCCAGCAGTGAAGCGACCATTGCGGGGGGGACTTGGGATACGCAGTATTTT. It is translated as CASSEATIAGGTWDTQYF.

The rearrangement joins TRBV7-2 to TRBJ2-3; the match to TRBD2 covers 13 bases. V lost 6 bases to trimming and J lost 1 base; unmatched junction nucleotides: 4. This CDR3 has 16 residues. Per the germline V gene, CDR1 is SGHTA and CDR2 is FQGNSA. In DNA, the CDR3 is TGTGCCAGCAGACGAGGACTAGCGGGAGGCACAGATACGCAGTATTTT. This encodes CASRRGLAGGTDTQYF.

The chain uses TRBV10-3 and TRBJ2-1; 14 bases are a match to TRBD2. Germline-derived CDR1 and CDR2 are ENHRY and SYGVKD. Unmatched junction bases numbered 14, after V lost 7 bases and J lost 6 bases. The CDR3 has 18 amino acids. In nucleotides, the CDR3 is TGTGCCATCACCGACCGTGGGACTAGCGGGGGCCAAGGCAATGAGCAGTTCTTC. It codes for CAITDRGTSGGQGNEQFF.

This chain links TRBV18 with TRBJ1-2, with TRBD1 matching 7 bases. Germline values: CDR1 KGHSH, CDR2 LQKENI. The CDR3 spans 15 residues. Unmatched junction bases numbered 13, after V lost 2 bases and J lost 10 bases. The CDR3 nucleotides are TGTGCCAGCTCACCATTTGCGACAGGGAGAAGTGACTACACCTTC. Amino acid sequence: CASSPFATGRSDYTF.

The chain carries TRBV27 and TRBJ2-3; the D is unclear. Germline-derived CDR1 and CDR2 are MNHEY and SMNVEV (reference sequence). The V gene lost 6 bases and the J gene lost 3 bases, with 22 bases spanning the gap. This CDR3 is built from 17 residues. CDR3 sequence reads: CASSPLSLGIGTDTQYF. CDR3 bases: TGTGCCAGCAGCCCCCTTAGTTTAGGGATCGGTACAGATACGCAGTATTTT.